Listed here are 21 T cell receptor beta chains from one sample, sequenced in a study of blood T cell repertoires in COVID-19. The assay was immunoSEQ multiplex PCR, and TCRdb's table has in-frame clones only and misses some. The sample shows about 250,000 clones, about 87% of them seen only once. Sequenced: peripheral blood. The receptors originated from a woman in her twenties or thirties with COVID-19, enrolled during active disease.

V and J are TRBV13 and TRBJ2-2; 8 bases map to TRBD1. The junction had 6 bases not matched to a gene; V was cut back by 5 bases and J by 4 bases. Germline V gene data show CDR1 as PRHDT and CDR2 as FYEKMQ (reference sequence). This CDR3 contains 15 residues. The CDR3 bases are TGTGCCAGCAGCCCCTTGACAGGGGTCACCGGGGAGCTGTTTTTT. Residues: CASSPLTGVTGELFF. The variable domain in full, with the rest retrieved from reference TRBV13 and TRBJ2-2, is AAGVIQSPRHLIKEKRETATLKCYPIPRHDTVYWYQQGPGQDPQFLISFYEKMQSDKGSIPDRFSAQQFSDYHSELNMSSLELGDSALYFCASSPLTGVTGELFFGEGSRLTVL.

The chain combines TRBV19 with TRBJ2-3; D unresolved. V was clipped by 5 bases and J by 2 bases, with 2 bases between them. This CDR3 is 11 amino acids long. Germline V CDR1 and CDR2: LNHDA, SQIVND (reference sequence). CDR3 residues: CASSHTDTQYF. CDR3 nucleotides: TGTGCCAGTAGTCACACAGATACGCAGTATTTT.

The V and J genes are TRBV6-2 or TRBV6-3 and TRBJ2-3; possibly TRBD2 for D (6 bases). With 2 bases removed from V and 3 bases from J, the gap between germline ends came to 12 bases. CDR1 and CDR2 (germline): MNHEY, SVGEGT. The CDR3 has 15 amino acids. The CDR3: CASSYGGAGTDTQYF. In nucleotides, the CDR3 is TGTGCCAGCAGTTACGGCGGGGCTGGAACAGATACGCAGTATTTT.

The CDR3 DNA sequence: TGTGCCAGCAGCTACAGGGGGTACGGCTACACCTTC. It encodes CASSYRGYGYTF. The V and J genes are TRBV12-3 or TRBV12-4 and TRBJ1-2; the match to TRBD1 covers 8 bases. V dropped 6 bases and J dropped 8; count of bases not matched to a gene: 5. This CDR3 is built from 12 residues.

The chain links TRBV19 to TRBJ2-5; weak D call: TRBD1 (5 bases). Trimming took 3 bases from V and 1 from J, leaving 15 bases between them. The CDR3 has 16 amino acids. Germline V lookup: CDR1 LNHDA, CDR2 SQIVND (reference sequence). The CDR3 DNA reads TGTGCCAGTAGTATCCAGAAGGGGTTAAGCCAAGAGACCCAGTACTTC. Translating it yields CASSIQKGLSQETQYF. The full variable domain, completed using reference TRBV19 and TRBJ2-5, is DGGITQSPKYLFRKEGQNVTLSCEQNLNHDAMYWYRQDPGQGLRLIYYSQIVNDFQKGDIAEGYSVSREKKESFPLTVTSAQKNPTAFYLCASSIQKGLSQETQYFGPGTRLLVL.

The chain is built from TRBV5-1 and TRBJ2-1; tentative D call: TRBD2 (6 bases). The CDR3 spans 14 residues. Looked up from germline, CDR1 is SGHRS and CDR2 is YFSETQ. Deletions cut 1 base from V and 9 bases from J, with 14 bases between. The CDR3 sequence is CASSLTLGSGEQFF. Written as DNA, the CDR3 is TGCGCCAGCAGCTTGACATTGGGTAGCGGTGAGCAGTTCTTC. Full variable domain (outside the CDR3, taken from reference TRBV5-1 and TRBJ2-1): KAGVTQTPRYLIKTRGQQVTLSCSPISGHRSVSWYQQTPGQGLQFLFEYFSETQRNKGNFPGRFSGRQFSNSRSEMNVSTLELGDSALYLCASSLTLGSGEQFFGPGTRLTVL.

The chain couples TRBV25-1 to TRBJ1-2, with 7 nucleotides matching TRBD1. This CDR3 contains 14 residues. The germline V gene encodes CDR1 MGHDK and CDR2 SYGVNS. V gave up 4 bases and J gave up 6 bases; unmatched junction bases: 8. CDR3: CASSGGQDVDGYTF. In nucleotides, the CDR3 is TGTGCCAGCAGTGGAGGACAGGACGTTGATGGCTACACCTTC.

The rearrangement links TRBV11-3 to TRBJ2-1, with D possibly matching TRBD2 (7 bases). This CDR3 contains 20 residues. CDR1 is SGHNT and CDR2 is YENEEA in the germline V gene. The V end lost 3 bases, the J end lost 0 bases, and 24 bases lay between the germline ends. CDR3 in amino acids: CASSFFIRRGLAPSYNEQFF. The CDR3 DNA sequence: TGTGCCAGCAGCTTCTTCATTAGGCGGGGGCTAGCGCCCTCCTACAATGAGCAGTTCTTC.

This clone came up a few times. V and J are TRBV24-1 and TRBJ2-1; 7 bases are shared with TRBD2. The CDR3 totals 15 residues. V shed 3 bases, J shed 2 bases, and the junction held 3 bases outside the gene matches. Looked up from germline, CDR1 is KGHDR and CDR2 is SFDVKD. The chain's CDR3 is CATSDDGRTYNEQFF. The CDR3 DNA reads as TGTGCCACCAGTGATGACGGGAGGACCTACAATGAGCAGTTCTTC.

The rearrangement links TRBV7-6 to TRBJ2-2, with a possible D match to TRBD2 (5 bases). CDR3 length: 16 amino acids. V was cut by 1 base and J by 0 bases, with 9 bases left in between. Per germline, CDR1 SGHVS and CDR2 FNYEAQ. CDR3 nucleotide sequence: TGTGCCAGCAGCTTAGATGCGGGCCCGAACACCGGGGAGCTGTTTTTT. Translated: CASSLDAGPNTGELFF.

The chain is built from TRBV10-1 and TRBJ1-1; no reliable D call. The CDR3 has 13 residues. Germline V lookup: CDR1 WNHNN, CDR2 SYGVQD (reference sequence). The V end was cut by 3 bases, the J end by 1 base, with 6 bases between. CDR3 DNA: TGCGCCAGCAGTGAAGCGGGGAACACTGAAGCTTTCTTT. Amino acid sequence: CASSEAGNTEAFF.

This clone was detected only once. The chain employs TRBV24-1 and TRBJ2-5; no clear D gene. Per germline, CDR1 KGHDR and CDR2 SFDVKD. V gave up 4 bases and J gave up 7 bases, with 9 bases separating them. There are 12 residues in the CDR3. CDR3 residues: CATSDPPGTQYF. In nucleotides, the CDR3 is TGTGCCACCAGTGACCCCCCAGGGACCCAGTACTTC.

This rearrangement joins TRBV7-9 to TRBJ2-3, with a possible D match to TRBD1 (6 bases). The length of the CDR3 is 15 residues. Looked up from germline, CDR1 is SEHNR and CDR2 is FQNEAQ (reference sequence). V lost 5 bases to trimming and J lost 0 bases, with 12 bases between them. For the CDR3, the DNA is TGTGCCAGCAGCATTACAGGGAGTAGCACAGATACGCAGTATTTT. Protein sequence: CASSITGSSTDTQYF.

This clone was found once. This may stem from a read error, because a much larger clone lies one nucleotide away. The chain links TRBV2 to TRBJ1-2; 9 nucleotides agree with TRBD1. After removal of 6 bases from V and 4 bases from J, the junction contained 3 bases not matched to a gene. This CDR3 contains 13 residues. The germline V gene has CDR1 SNHLY and CDR2 FYNNEI. The CDR3 is CASSETGGYGYTF. Written as DNA, the CDR3 is TGTGCCAGCAGCGAGACAGGGGGCTATGGCTACACCTTC.

CDR3 DNA: TGTGCCAGCAGTTTGGCCGGGGAGCAAGAGACCCAGTACTTC. Amino acid sequence: CASSLAGEQETQYF. The chain links TRBV28 to TRBJ2-5, with a possible D match to TRBD2 (5 bases). The V end was cut by 3 bases, the J end by 2 bases, with 10 bases between. The CDR3 length is 14 residues. Germline CDR1 is MDHEN and CDR2 is SYDVKM. The full variable domain, its missing parts supplied by reference TRBV28 and TRBJ2-5, is DVKVTQSSRYLVKRTGEKVFLECVQDMDHENMFWYRQDPGLGLRLIYFSYDVKMKEKGDIPEGYSVSREKKERFSLILESASTNQTSMYLCASSLAGEQETQYFGPGTRLLVL.

V gene TRBV6-5 combines with J gene TRBJ1-1, with no clear D. Germline CDR1 and CDR2: MNHEY and SVGAGI. Trimming took off 8 bases at V and 4 bases at J, with 14 bases between the two ends. This CDR3 region has 13 residues. The CDR3, as DNA: TGTGCCAGCGGCCGTGCGGGAGGCACTGAAGCTTTCTTT. Translated, it gives CASGRAGGTEAFF.

This CDR3 reads CASSYSPRGLGYGYTF. The CDR3 DNA sequence: TGTGCCAGCAGTTACTCCCCCAGGGGGCTGGGCTATGGCTACACCTTC. The chain uses TRBV6-5 and TRBJ1-2, with 8 bases lining up with TRBD1. The CDR3 has 16 residues. CDR1 is MNHEY, CDR2 SVGAGI, per germline. J gave up 4 bases and V 0 bases, and 7 bases lay outside the gene matches.

The V call is TRBV5-4, the J call TRBJ2-3; possibly TRBD2 for D (5 bases). The CDR3 length is 16 residues. The germline V gene encodes CDR1 SGHNT and CDR2 YYREEE (reference sequence). The ends were cut back, 4 bases at V and 0 bases at J, with 15 bases in the middle. CDR3 DNA sequence: TGTGCCAGCAGCCCTTCCGGACTCCCTAGCACAGATACGCAGTATTTT. Translation gives CASSPSGLPSTDTQYF.

This clone occurred once. V usage is TRBV5-6 and J usage is TRBJ2-3, with TRBD2 identical over 7 bases. Trimming removed 7 bases from V and 3 bases from J; junction bases left unmatched: 11. Germline V CDR1 and CDR2: SGHDT, YYEEEE. The CDR3 runs to 15 residues. The CDR3, as DNA: TGTGCCAGCTCCCTCGGGGCGGGAGAGACAGATACGCAGTATTTT. Protein: CASSLGAGETDTQYF.

The chain carries TRBV5-1 and TRBJ2-7, with D perhaps matching TRBD2 (5 bases). Germline CDR1 SGHRS, CDR2 YFSETQ. Trimming stripped 2 bases from V and 7 bases from J, with 10 bases between. There are 12 residues in the CDR3. CDR3 region: CASSFFSGEQYF. For the CDR3, the DNA is TGCGCCAGCAGCTTCTTTTCGGGGGAGCAGTACTTC.

CDR3 DNA: TGCGCCAGCAGCCCCCGGGACAGGGGCTATGGCTACACCTTC. The encoded protein is CASSPRDRGYGYTF. The V gene is TRBV4-3, the J gene TRBJ1-2; TRBD1 agrees at 10 bases. CDR1 is LGHNA and CDR2 is YSLEER in the germline V gene. The CDR3 has 14 residues. V shed 4 bases and J 4 bases; nucleotides not matched to a gene: 3.